Below, 4 T cell receptor beta chains from the same sample are listed, as sequenced in a study of cytomegalovirus exposure and HLA in healthy donors. The PCR had 60 Vbeta and 13 Jbeta primers. Libraries were prepared by immunoSEQ multiplex PCR; TCRdb keeps only in-frame clonotypes and omits some of them. The sample records under 200,000 clones, 79% being singletons. Material for sequencing was PBMCs. The receptors originated from a woman aged 25-40 years in good health and CMV-seropositive.

The chain carries TRBV6-6 and TRBJ1-1, with 12 bases fitting TRBD1. The CDR3 runs 16 residues. Germline-derived CDR1 and CDR2 are MNHNY and SVGAGI (reference sequence). The V segment lost 4 bases and the J segment 13 bases; nucleotides outside the gene matches: 16. The CDR3, as DNA: TGTGCCAGCAGTTTCACAACTTCCGGGACAGGGGGCGCTCATTTCTTT. Encoded protein: CASSFTTSGTGGAHFF.

This clone has more than one count but fewer than ten. The rearrangement links TRBV4-1 to TRBJ2-5, with TRBD2 matching over 10 bases. This CDR3 has 15 amino acids. With V trimmed by 1 base and J by 1 base, 0 bases remained unmatched. CDR1 and CDR2 (germline): MGHRA, YSYEKL. The CDR3 coding sequence is TGCGCCAGCAGCCAAGGACTAGCGGGCCAAGAGACCCAGTACTTC. Translation: CASSQGLAGQETQYF.

The chain links TRBV19 to TRBJ1-3; the D gene is possibly TRBD1 (5 bases). The V gene lost 5 bases and the J gene lost 1 base, with 12 bases spanning the gap. The CDR3 totals 15 residues. Germline V gene data show CDR1 as LNHDA and CDR2 as SQIVND (reference sequence). CDR3 in DNA: TGTGCCAGTAGTCGAACGACAGTTTCTGGAAACACCATATATTTT. This encodes CASSRTTVSGNTIYF.

The chain carries TRBV28 and TRBJ2-7; D is ambiguous. Trimming pared 8 bases from V and 0 bases from J, leaving 8 bases between. The CDR3 runs 12 residues. Germline V lookup: CDR1 MDHEN, CDR2 SYDVKM. CDR3: CASDNFSYEQYF. In DNA, the CDR3 is TGTGCCAGCGATAACTTCTCCTACGAGCAGTACTTC.